The 22 T cell receptor beta chains in this list originate from one sample, sequenced in a study of T cells in Graves' hyperthyroidism and ophthalmopathy. From RNA transcripts, TCR beta CDR3 regions were amplified. The HTBI primer set served for first-round RT-PCR of the TCR CDR3. Using its own MiXCR run on the multiplex PCR reads, TCRdb lists one record per CDR3 protein. The table includes 500,000 or so distinct CDR3 sequences, roughly a sixth detected once. The sequenced sample was blood. These receptors were obtained from a woman under 30 with Graves' ophthalmopathy.

This clonotype appeared a few times. The J gene is TRBJ1-5, the V gene TRBV27; D may be TRBD1 (6 bases). The CDR3 length is 14 residues. Germline values: CDR1 MNHEY, CDR2 SMNVEV (reference sequence). V lost 0 bases and J lost 7, with 10 bases in between. CDR3 sequence: CASSLSGGAQPQHF. DNA for the CDR3: TGTGCCAGCAGTTTATCGGGGGGGGCGCAGCCCCAGCATTTT.

The CDR3 region has the DNA TGTGCCTGGAGTGTACTAGCCCGAACTCCGATATACAATGAGCAGTTCTTC. Residues: CAWSVLARTPIYNEQFF. The genes are TRBV30 and TRBJ2-1; D may be TRBD2 (6 bases). The CDR3 contains 17 residues. The V end was cut by 0 bases, the J end by 4 bases, with 19 bases between. Germline CDR1 is GTSNPN and CDR2 is SVGIG (reference sequence).

The rearrangement uses TRBV7-9 and TRBJ2-3; a weak D match, TRBD1 (6 bases). The CDR3 is 17 residues long. Germline V gene lookup returns CDR1 SEHNR and CDR2 FQNEAQ (reference sequence). Between the trimmed V and J ends, which lost 6 bases and 2 bases, there was a span of 21 bases. In nucleotides, the CDR3 is TGTGCCAGCAGATCCTACCCCGGACAGCAGAACACAGATACGCAGTATTTT. Protein sequence: CASRSYPGQQNTDTQYF.

V gene TRBV6-2 or TRBV6-3 combines with J gene TRBJ2-5; TRBD1 aligns across 7 bases. Germline V gene lookup returns CDR1 MNHEY and CDR2 SVGEGT. V shed 4 bases, J shed 5 bases, and the junction held 7 bases outside the gene matches. This CDR3 has 14 residues. CDR3: CASSLEQGTETQYF. The CDR3 DNA sequence: TGTGCCAGCAGTTTGGAACAGGGGACGGAGACCCAGTACTTC.

CDR3 protein: CARRQGSRTDTQYF. DNA for the CDR3: TGTGCCCGACGACAGGGGTCGAGAACAGATACGCAGTATTTT. This chain uses TRBV24-1 with TRBJ2-3; TRBD1 agrees at 8 bases. V lost 12 bases and J lost 3; bases outside the gene matches: 10. This CDR3 has 14 residues. Germline CDR1 and CDR2: KGHDR and SFDVKD.

This clonotype was found many times. The chain carries TRBV27 and TRBJ1-1; D perhaps matches TRBD1 (5 bases). Trimming left V 6 bases short and J 4 bases short, with 15 bases between. The CDR3 has 14 amino acids. Germline-derived CDR1 and CDR2 are MNHEY and SMNVEV (reference sequence). CDR3 bases: TGTGCCAGCAGCGATTCCGGACACATCACTGAAGCTTTCTTT. Its protein is CASSDSGHITEAFF.

In its sample, this clonotype was seen a few times. The chain uses TRBV5-5 and TRBJ1-6; D perhaps matches TRBD1 (6 bases). This CDR3 has 15 amino acids. Germline V CDR1 and CDR2: SGHKS, YYEKEE (reference sequence). Trimming took 0 bases from V and 6 from J, leaving 10 bases between them. The CDR3: CASSLEGGTNSPLHF. In DNA form, the CDR3 reads TGTGCCAGCAGCTTGGAGGGGGGAACTAATTCACCCCTCCACTTT.

With respect to this clonotype: A much larger clonotype is one base distant, so this may be a read error. The chain couples TRBV20-1 to TRBJ1-1; D not certain. Germline V gene data show CDR1 as DFQATT and CDR2 as SNEGSKA (reference sequence). There are 14 residues in the CDR3. CDR3 protein: CSARDHYGNTEALF. DNA for the CDR3: TGCAGTGCTAGAGATCATTACGGGAACACTGAAGCTCTCTTT.

This clonotype showed up many times. J is TRBJ2-3 and V is TRBV28; no firm D call. Trimming took 4 bases from V and 7 from J, leaving 15 bases between them. The CDR3 runs to 14 residues. CDR1 is MDHEN, CDR2 SYDVKM, per germline. This CDR3 is CASSSTTPANTQYF. The CDR3 DNA is TGTGCCAGCAGTTCCACGACCCCGGCAAATACGCAGTATTTT.

This clonotype was observed a few times. Since a much larger clone is just one base distant, this may be a read error. This chain joins TRBV28 and TRBJ2-3; 9 bases are a match to TRBD2. Unmatched junction bases numbered 8, after V lost 2 bases and J lost 8 bases. Germline loops: CDR1 MDHEN, CDR2 SYDVKM. The CDR3 runs 15 residues. CDR3 bases: TGTGCCAGCAGTTTAGCGGGAGGGCTTGGGGGTACGCAGTATTTT. Translated, it gives CASSLAGGLGGTQYF. The variable domain in full, completed from reference TRBV28 and TRBJ2-3, reads DVKVTQSSRYLVKRTGEKVFLECVQDMDHENMFWYRQDPGLGLRLIYFSYDVKMKEKGDIPEGYSVSREKKERFSLILESASTNQTSMYLCASSLAGGLGGTQYFGPGTRLTVL.

This clonotype came up many times. The gene calls are TRBV5-1 and TRBJ2-1, with 7 bases identical to TRBD2. The CDR3 loop spans 14 amino acids. Germline-derived CDR1 and CDR2 are SGHRS and YFSETQ. V dropped 4 bases and J dropped 8; count of bases not matched to a gene: 9. In nucleotides, the CDR3 is TGCGCCAGCAGCATGGGACTATATGGCGATGAGCAGTTCTTC. It is translated as CASSMGLYGDEQFF.

Only a few counts were recorded for this clonotype. The V gene is TRBV9, the J gene TRBJ1-4; D is undetermined. The CDR3 contains 15 residues. The germline CDR1 and CDR2 sequences are SGDLS and YYNGEE. V gave up 0 bases and J gave up 0 bases, with 6 bases separating them. CDR3 DNA: TGTGCCAGCAGCGTAGCCGGTACAACTAATGAAAAACTGTTTTTT. This gives the protein CASSVAGTTNEKLFF.

About this clonotype itself: This may be a read error: a much more frequent sequence differs by one nucleotide. The chain couples TRBV5-8 to TRBJ1-1, with unresolved D. Trimming stripped 3 bases from V and 2 bases from J, with 8 bases between. Germline V gene lookup returns CDR1 SGHTS and CDR2 YDEGEE. The CDR3 loop spans 13 amino acids. The chain's CDR3 is CASSSFANTEAFF. As DNA, the CDR3 is TGTGCCAGCAGCTCGTTTGCTAACACTGAAGCTTTCTTT.

This clonotype was counted at least ten times. V gene TRBV27 combines with J gene TRBJ2-1; D gene uncertain. The CDR3 contains 14 residues. Germline CDR1 and CDR2: MNHEY and SMNVEV (reference sequence). V was pared by 6 bases and J by 2 bases, with 11 bases between. CDR3 residues: CASSSEAAYNEQFF. The CDR3 nucleotides are TGTGCCAGCAGCTCCGAGGCAGCCTACAATGAGCAGTTCTTC.

This clonotype was seen ten or more times. This sequence joins TRBV6-2 or TRBV6-3 and TRBJ2-3; D is perhaps TRBD2 (6 bases). Germline CDR1 and CDR2: MNHEY and SVGEGT. The CDR3 length is 21 residues. V was pared by 2 bases and J by 3 bases, with 30 bases between. This CDR3 is CASSYPPEGASALVETDTQYF. The CDR3 DNA reads TGTGCCAGCAGTTACCCCCCGGAGGGCGCGAGTGCTCTTGTGGAAACAGATACGCAGTATTTT.

In this sample, this clonotype turned up a few times. The chain combines TRBV3-1 with TRBJ2-1; D is possibly TRBD2 (6 bases). V was trimmed by 0 bases and J by 1 base, leaving 10 bases between them. The CDR3 is 16 amino acids. Germline V CDR1 and CDR2: LGHDT, YNNKEL (reference sequence). The CDR3 sequence is CASSQEGLLSYNEQFF. The CDR3 coding sequence is TGTGCCAGCAGCCAAGAGGGACTTCTTTCCTACAATGAGCAGTTCTTC.

This clonotype was picked up many times. V gene TRBV28 combines with J gene TRBJ2-4, with 14 bases fitting TRBD2. The J segment lost 12 bases and the V segment lost 2 bases, leaving 9 bases of the junction unmatched. This CDR3 has 16 amino acids. CDR1 and CDR2 from the germline V gene are MDHEN and SYDVKM. CDR3 sequence: CASSLGGTSGGNAQYF. CDR3 bases: TGTGCCAGCAGTTTAGGGGGGACTAGCGGGGGTAACGCTCAGTACTTC.

Here the CDR3 DNA reads TGTGCCAGCAGTAGCCCTGGGACTAGCGGGAGGGCTAATGAGCAGTTCTTC. It encodes CASSSPGTSGRANEQFF. The chain is built from TRBV2 and TRBJ2-1; 16 positions match TRBD2. Germline CDR1 reads SNHLY; CDR2 reads FYNNEI. This CDR3 region has 17 residues. With V trimmed by 5 bases and J by 7 bases, 8 bases remained unmatched. The complete variable domain, with remaining parts taken from reference TRBV2 and TRBJ2-1, reads EPEVTQTPSHQVTQMGQEVILRCVPISNHLYFYWYRQILGQKVEFLVSFYNNEISEKSEIFDDQFSVERPDGSNFTLKIRSTKLEDSAMYFCASSSPGTSGRANEQFFGPGTRLTVL.

This clonotype came up many times. The chain is built from TRBV11-3 and TRBJ1-1, with D tentatively TRBD1 (6 bases). The CDR3 runs 13 residues. V was trimmed by 1 base and J by 5 bases, leaving 8 bases between them. The germline V gene encodes CDR1 SGHNT and CDR2 YENEEA. Here the CDR3 DNA reads TGTGCCAGCAGCTTAGGGGACACGACTGAAGCTTTCTTT. It encodes CASSLGDTTEAFF.

This clonotype showed up many times. This sequence joins TRBV5-1 and TRBJ2-7; 11 bases are a match to TRBD1. The CDR3 totals 15 residues. Germline loops: CDR1 SGHRS, CDR2 YFSETQ. The ends lost 3 bases at V and 3 bases at J; junction bases unmatched: 5. CDR3 in DNA: TGCGCCAGCAGCTCGACCGGGACAGGGGGCTACGAGCAGTACTTC. Its translation: CASSSTGTGGYEQYF.

This clonotype was recorded many times. This chain uses TRBV30 with TRBJ1-2, with TRBD1 as a possible D gene (5 bases). V lost 4 bases to trimming and J lost 6 bases, with 12 bases between them. Germline V gene lookup returns CDR1 GTSNPN and CDR2 SVGIG (reference sequence). The CDR3 extends over 12 amino acids. The CDR3 nucleotides read TGTGCCTGGACAGGGTCTTCACATGGCTACACCTTC. It is translated as CAWTGSSHGYTF.

This clonotype was recorded many times. This chain joins TRBV20-1 and TRBJ2-5; TRBD2 might be the D (6 bases). The CDR3 contains 13 residues. The V end was cut by 3 bases, the J end by 2 bases, with 10 bases between. Looked up from germline, CDR1 is DFQATT and CDR2 is SNEGSKA (reference sequence). This CDR3 reads CSASYAGQETQYF. CDR3 bases: TGCAGTGCTAGTTACGCGGGGCAAGAGACCCAGTACTTC.